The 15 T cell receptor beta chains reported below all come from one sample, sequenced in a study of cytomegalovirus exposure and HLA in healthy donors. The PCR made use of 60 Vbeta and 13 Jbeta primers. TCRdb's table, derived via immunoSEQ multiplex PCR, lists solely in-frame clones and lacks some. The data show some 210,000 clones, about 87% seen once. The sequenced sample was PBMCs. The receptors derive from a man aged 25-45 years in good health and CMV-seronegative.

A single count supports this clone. CDR3 region: CASSPGQGAREGSQYF. The CDR3 nucleotides are TGTGCCAGCAGCCCGGGACAGGGGGCCCGGGAGGGCAGTCAGTACTTC. J is TRBJ2-4 and V is TRBV7-2; TRBD1 matches 12 bases. CDR3 size: 16 residues. After removal of 5 bases from V and 12 bases from J, the junction contained 14 bases not matched to a gene. The germline gives CDR1 SGHTA, CDR2 FQGNSA.

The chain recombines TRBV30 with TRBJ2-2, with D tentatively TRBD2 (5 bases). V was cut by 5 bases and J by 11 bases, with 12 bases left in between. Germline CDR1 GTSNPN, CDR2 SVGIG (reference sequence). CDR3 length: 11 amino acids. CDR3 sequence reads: CAWDDYGELFF. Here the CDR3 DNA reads TGTGCCTGGGATGACTATGGAGAGCTGTTTTTT.

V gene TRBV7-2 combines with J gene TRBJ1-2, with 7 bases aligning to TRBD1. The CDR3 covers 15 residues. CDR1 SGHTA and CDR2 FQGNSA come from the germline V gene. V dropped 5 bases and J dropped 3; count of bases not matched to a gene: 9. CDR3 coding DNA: TGTGCCAGCAGCCCAGAGGGGACAGAGTACTATGGCTACACCTTC. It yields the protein CASSPEGTEYYGYTF. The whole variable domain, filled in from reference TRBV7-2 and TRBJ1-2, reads GAGVSQSPSNKVTEKGKDVELRCDPISGHTALYWYRQSLGQGLEFLIYFQGNSAPDKSGLPSDRFSAERTGGSVSTLTIQRTQQEDSAVYLCASSPEGTEYYGYTFGSGTRLTVV.

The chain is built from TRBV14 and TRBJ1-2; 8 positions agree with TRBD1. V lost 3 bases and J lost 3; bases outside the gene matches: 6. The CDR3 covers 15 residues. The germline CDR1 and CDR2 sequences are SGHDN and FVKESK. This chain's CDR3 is CASSHRRTGHYGYTF. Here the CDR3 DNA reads TGTGCCAGCAGCCACCGAAGGACAGGGCACTATGGCTACACCTTC.

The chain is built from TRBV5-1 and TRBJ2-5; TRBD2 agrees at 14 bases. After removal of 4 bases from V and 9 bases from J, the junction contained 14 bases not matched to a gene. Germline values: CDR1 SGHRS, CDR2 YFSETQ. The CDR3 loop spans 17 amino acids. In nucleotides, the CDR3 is TGCGCCAGCAGCCCCCCCCACGGGACTAGCGGGGGTGAGGCCCAGTACTTC. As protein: CASSPPHGTSGGEAQYF.

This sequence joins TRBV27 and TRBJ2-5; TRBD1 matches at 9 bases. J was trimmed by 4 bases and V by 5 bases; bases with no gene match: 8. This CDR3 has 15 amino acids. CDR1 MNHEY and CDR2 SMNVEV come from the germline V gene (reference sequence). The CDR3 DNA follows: TGTGCCAGCAGTGGAGCCGGGACAGGGCCAGAGACCCAGTACTTC. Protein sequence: CASSGAGTGPETQYF.

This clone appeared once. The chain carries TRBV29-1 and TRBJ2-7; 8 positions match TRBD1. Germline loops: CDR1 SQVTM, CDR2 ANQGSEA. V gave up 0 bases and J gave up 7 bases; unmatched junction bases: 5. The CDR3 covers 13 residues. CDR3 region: CSVEDTGGYEQYF. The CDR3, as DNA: TGCAGCGTTGAAGATACAGGGGGTTATGAGCAGTACTTC.

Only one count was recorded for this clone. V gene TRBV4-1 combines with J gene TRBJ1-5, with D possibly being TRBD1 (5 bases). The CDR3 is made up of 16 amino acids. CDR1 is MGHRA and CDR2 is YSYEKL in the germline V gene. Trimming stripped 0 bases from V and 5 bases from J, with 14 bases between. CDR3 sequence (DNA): TGCGCCAGCAGCCAAGATTGGGGGGTGGGCGATCAGCCCCAGCATTTT. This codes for CASSQDWGVGDQPQHF.

CDR3 residues: CASSARGGIFNEQYF. The CDR3 DNA reads TGTGCCAGCAGCGCTCGCGGGGGCATCTTTAACGAGCAGTACTTC. The chain is built from TRBV2 and TRBJ2-7, with a tentative D call TRBD2 (7 bases). This CDR3 region has 15 residues. Per germline, CDR1 SNHLY and CDR2 FYNNEI. Trimming stripped 6 bases from V and 5 bases from J, with 20 bases between.

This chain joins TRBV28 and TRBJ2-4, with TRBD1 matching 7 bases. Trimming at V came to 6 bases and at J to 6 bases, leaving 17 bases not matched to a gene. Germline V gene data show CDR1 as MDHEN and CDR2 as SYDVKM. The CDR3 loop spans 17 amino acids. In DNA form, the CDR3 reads TGTGCCAGCAGAAGAATACTGGGACAGTCTTTCCGAAACATTCAGTACTTC. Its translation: CASRRILGQSFRNIQYF.

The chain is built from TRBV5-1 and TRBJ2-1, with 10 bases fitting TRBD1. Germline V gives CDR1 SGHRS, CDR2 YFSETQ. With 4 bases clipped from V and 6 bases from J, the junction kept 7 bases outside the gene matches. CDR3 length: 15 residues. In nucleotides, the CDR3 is TGCGCCAGCAGCGCCCCCGGGACAGGGGTCAATGAGCAGTTCTTC. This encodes CASSAPGTGVNEQFF.

The CDR3 is CASSPVRQNTGELFF. The DNA for the CDR3 is TGTGCCAGCTCACCAGTCCGACAGAACACCGGGGAGCTGTTTTTT. The genes are TRBV18 and TRBJ2-2, with D unresolved. The V gene lost 2 bases and the J gene lost 1 base, with 8 bases spanning the gap. The CDR3 runs 15 residues. The germline V gene encodes CDR1 KGHSH and CDR2 LQKENI.

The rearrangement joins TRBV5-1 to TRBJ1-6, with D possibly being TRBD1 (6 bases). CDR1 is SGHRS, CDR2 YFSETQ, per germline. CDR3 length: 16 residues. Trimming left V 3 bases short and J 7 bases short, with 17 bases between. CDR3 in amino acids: CASSSLLDRRNSPLHF. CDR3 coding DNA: TGCGCCAGCAGCTCCCTCCTCGACAGGCGGAATTCACCCCTCCACTTT.

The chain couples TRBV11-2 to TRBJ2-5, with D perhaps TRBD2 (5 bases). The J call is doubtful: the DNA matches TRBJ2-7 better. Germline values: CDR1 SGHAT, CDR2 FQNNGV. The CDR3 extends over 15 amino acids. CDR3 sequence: CASSLGLTRIHEQYF. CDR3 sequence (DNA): TGTGCCAGCAGCTTGGGCCTCACTAGAATCCACGAGCAGTACTTC.

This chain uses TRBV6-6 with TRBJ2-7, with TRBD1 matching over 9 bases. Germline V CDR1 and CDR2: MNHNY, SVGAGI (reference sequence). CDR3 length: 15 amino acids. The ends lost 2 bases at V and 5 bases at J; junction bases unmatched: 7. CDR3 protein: CASSYGGTGLDEQYF. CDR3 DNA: TGTGCCAGCAGTTACGGAGGGACAGGGCTCGACGAGCAGTACTTC.